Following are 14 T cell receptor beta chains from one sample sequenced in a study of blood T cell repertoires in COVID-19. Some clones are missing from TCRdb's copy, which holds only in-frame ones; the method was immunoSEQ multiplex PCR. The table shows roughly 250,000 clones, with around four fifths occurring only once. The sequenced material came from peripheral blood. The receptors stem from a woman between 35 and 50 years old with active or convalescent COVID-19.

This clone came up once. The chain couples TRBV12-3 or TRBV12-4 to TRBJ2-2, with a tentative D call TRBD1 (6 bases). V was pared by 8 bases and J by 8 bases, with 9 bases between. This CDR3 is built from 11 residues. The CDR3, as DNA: TGTGCCAGCCGTCAGGGGGGGGAGCTGTTTTTT. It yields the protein CASRQGGELFF.

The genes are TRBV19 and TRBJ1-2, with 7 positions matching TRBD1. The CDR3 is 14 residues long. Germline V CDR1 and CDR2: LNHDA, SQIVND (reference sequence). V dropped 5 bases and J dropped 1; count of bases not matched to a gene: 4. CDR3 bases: TGTGCCAGTAGTCGGGGACAGCTTAACTATGGCTACACCTTC. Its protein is CASSRGQLNYGYTF.

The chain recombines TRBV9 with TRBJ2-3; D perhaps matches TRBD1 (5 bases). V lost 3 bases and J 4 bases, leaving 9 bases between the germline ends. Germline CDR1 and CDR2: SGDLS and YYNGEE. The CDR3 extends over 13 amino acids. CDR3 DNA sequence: TGTGCCAGCAGCGGGGGCAACCCAGATACGCAGTATTTT. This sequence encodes CASSGGNPDTQYF.

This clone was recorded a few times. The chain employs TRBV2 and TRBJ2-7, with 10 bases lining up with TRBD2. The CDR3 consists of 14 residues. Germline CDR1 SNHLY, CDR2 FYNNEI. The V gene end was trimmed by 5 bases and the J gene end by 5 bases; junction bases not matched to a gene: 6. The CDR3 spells CASSWLSGGDEQYF. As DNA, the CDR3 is TGTGCCAGCAGTTGGTTGAGCGGGGGGGACGAGCAGTACTTC.

CDR3 amino acids: CASSLGPGGGSGANVLTF. CDR3 bases: TGCGCCAGCAGCTTGGGGCCGGGGGGAGGCTCTGGGGCCAACGTCCTGACTTTC. The chain combines TRBV5-1 with TRBJ2-6, with 7 bases fitting TRBD2. The CDR3 is 18 residues long. CDR1 and CDR2 from the germline V gene are SGHRS and YFSETQ. V shed 0 bases, J shed 0 bases, and the junction held 6 bases outside the gene matches.

CDR3 DNA sequence: TGTGCCAGCAGTGAGGCATGGAATCAGCCCCAGCATTTT. The encoded protein is CASSEAWNQPQHF. This chain connects TRBV12-3 or TRBV12-4 to TRBJ1-5; D unclear. The ends were cut back, 5 bases at V and 4 bases at J, with 9 bases in the middle. This CDR3 has 13 residues.

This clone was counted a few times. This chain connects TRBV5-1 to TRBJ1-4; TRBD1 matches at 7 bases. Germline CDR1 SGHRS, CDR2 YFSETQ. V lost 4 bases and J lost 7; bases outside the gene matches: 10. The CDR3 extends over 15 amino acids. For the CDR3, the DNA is TGCGCCAGCAGCCCGTCGGCGGGACAGCTTGAAAAACTGTTTTTT. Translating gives CASSPSAGQLEKLFF.

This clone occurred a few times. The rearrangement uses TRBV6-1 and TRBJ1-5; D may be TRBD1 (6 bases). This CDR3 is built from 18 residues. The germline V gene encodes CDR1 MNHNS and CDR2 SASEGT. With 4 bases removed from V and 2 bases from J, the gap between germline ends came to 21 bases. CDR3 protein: CASSARGAEYIGNQPQHF. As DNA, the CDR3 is TGTGCCAGCAGTGCCAGGGGCGCTGAATATATCGGCAATCAGCCCCAGCATTTT.

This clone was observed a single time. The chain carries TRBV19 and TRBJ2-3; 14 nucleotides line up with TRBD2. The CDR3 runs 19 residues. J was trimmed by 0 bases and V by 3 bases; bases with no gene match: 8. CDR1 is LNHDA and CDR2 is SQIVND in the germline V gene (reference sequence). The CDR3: CASSIRLAGGLFSTDTQYF. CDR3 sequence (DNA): TGTGCCAGTAGTATCAGACTAGCGGGGGGGCTCTTTAGCACAGATACGCAGTATTTT.

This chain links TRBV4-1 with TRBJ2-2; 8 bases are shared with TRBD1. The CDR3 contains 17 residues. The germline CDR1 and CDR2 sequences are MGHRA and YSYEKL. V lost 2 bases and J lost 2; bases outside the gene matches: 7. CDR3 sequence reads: CASSQLAQGANTGELFF. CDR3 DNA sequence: TGCGCCAGCAGCCAATTAGCTCAGGGGGCTAACACCGGGGAGCTGTTTTTT.

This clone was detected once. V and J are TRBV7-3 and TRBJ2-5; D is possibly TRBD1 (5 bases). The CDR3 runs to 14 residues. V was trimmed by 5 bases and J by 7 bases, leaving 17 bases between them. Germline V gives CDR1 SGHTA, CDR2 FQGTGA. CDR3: CASSPVNTQGTQYF. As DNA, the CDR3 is TGTGCCAGCAGCCCGGTAAACACTCAGGGGACCCAGTACTTC. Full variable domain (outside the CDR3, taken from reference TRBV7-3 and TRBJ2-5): GAGVSQTPSNKVTEKGKYVELRCDPISGHTALYWYRQSLGQGPEFLIYFQGTGAADDSGLPNDRFFAVRPEGSVSTLKIQRTERGDSAVYLCASSPVNTQGTQYFGPGTRLLVL.

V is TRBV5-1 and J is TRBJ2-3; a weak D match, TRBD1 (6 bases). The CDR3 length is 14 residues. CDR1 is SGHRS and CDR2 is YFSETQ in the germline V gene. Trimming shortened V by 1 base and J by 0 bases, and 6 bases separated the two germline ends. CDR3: CASSLTGSTDTQYF. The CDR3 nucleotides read TGCGCCAGCAGCTTGACAGGGAGCACAGATACGCAGTATTTT.

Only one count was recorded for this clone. This CDR3 is CASSQEFSGGAGDTQYF. CDR3 DNA sequence: TGTGCCAGCAGCCAAGAGTTTAGCGGGGGGGCCGGAGATACGCAGTATTTT. This chain uses TRBV3-1 (or the pseudogene TRBV3-2) with TRBJ2-3; 11 nucleotides agree with TRBD2. The germline V gene has CDR1 LGHDT and CDR2 YNNKEL (reference sequence). This CDR3 is built from 17 residues. V dropped 0 bases and J dropped 5; count of bases not matched to a gene: 7.

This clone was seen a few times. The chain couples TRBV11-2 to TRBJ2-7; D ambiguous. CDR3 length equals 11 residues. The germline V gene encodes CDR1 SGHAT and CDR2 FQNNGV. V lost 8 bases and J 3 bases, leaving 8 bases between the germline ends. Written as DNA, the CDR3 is TGTGCCAGCGGGCTTGACTACGAGCAGTACTTC. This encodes CASGLDYEQYF.